Sequencing of this T cell receptor (beta chain) was carried out in a study of blood T cell repertoires in COVID-19. The wider study: Researchers got acute and convalescent COVID-19 samples from the United States, Italy and Spain. Sample material is recorded as cDNA or gDNA derived from T cells, B-cell-depleted T cells, or PBMCs.

A few counts support this clone. As handled by the study authors: Estimation of nucleated cell counts was performed using reference gene primer amplification. TCRdb keeps only in-frame clones here, not all; method: immunoSEQ multiplex PCR. V, J and clone size derive from that table, while D and trimming were established from the DNA sequence. There are about 120,000 clones in the sample; 60% to 80% occur only once, and under 2.5% lies in the top ten. Sequencing used peripheral blood. The clonotype was recovered from a woman in her seventies with acute or convalescent COVID-19.

For the CDR3, the DNA is TGTGCCAGCAGCCAAGGCCGGACAGTTCAGCCCCAGCATTTT. It translates to CASSQGRTVQPQHF. The chain is built from TRBV3-1 (or the pseudogene TRBV3-2) and TRBJ1-5, with D possibly TRBD1 on 6 matching bases. The germline V and J ends were trimmed by 1 base and 6 bases, with 10 bases remaining between them. Per the germline V gene, CDR1 is LGHDT and CDR2 is YNNKEL (reference sequence). The CDR3 sequence is 14 residues long.